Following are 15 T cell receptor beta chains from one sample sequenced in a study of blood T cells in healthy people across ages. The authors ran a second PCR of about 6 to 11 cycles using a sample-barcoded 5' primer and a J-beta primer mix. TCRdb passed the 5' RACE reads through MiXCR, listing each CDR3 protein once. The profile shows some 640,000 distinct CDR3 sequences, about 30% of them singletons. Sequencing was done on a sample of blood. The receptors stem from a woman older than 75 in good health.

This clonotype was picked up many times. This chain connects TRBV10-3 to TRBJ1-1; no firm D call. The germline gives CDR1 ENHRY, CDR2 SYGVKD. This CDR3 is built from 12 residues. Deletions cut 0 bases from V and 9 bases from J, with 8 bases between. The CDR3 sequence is CAISESSKQAFF. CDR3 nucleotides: TGTGCCATCAGTGAGTCATCCAAGCAAGCTTTCTTT.

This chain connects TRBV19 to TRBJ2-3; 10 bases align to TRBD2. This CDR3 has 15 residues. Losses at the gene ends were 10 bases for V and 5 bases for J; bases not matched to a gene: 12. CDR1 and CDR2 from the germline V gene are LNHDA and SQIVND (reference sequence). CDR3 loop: CATGSGTSARDTQYF. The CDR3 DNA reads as TGTGCCACGGGATCCGGGACTAGCGCGAGAGATACGCAGTATTTT.

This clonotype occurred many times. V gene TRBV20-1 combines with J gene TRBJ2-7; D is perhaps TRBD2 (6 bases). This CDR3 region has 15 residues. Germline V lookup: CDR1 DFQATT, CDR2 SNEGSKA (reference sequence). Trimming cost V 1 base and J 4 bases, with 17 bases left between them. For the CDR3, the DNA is TGCAGTGCTAGAGGCTCGGAGGGGAACCCTTACGAGCAGTACTTC. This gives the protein CSARGSEGNPYEQYF.

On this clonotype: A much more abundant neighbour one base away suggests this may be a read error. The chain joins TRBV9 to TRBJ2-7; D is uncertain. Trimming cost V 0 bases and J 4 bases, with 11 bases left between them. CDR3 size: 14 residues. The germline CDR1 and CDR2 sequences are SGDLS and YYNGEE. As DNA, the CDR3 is TGTGCCAGCAGCGTAGGAACCCCTAGGTACGAGCAGTACTTC. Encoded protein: CASSVGTPRYEQYF.

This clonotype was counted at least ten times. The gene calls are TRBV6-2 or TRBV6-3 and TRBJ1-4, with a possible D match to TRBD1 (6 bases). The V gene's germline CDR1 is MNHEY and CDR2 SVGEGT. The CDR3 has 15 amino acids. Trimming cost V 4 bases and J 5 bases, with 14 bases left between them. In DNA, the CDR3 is TGTGCCAGCAGTTTACAGGGAAGGAAGAATGAAAAACTGTTTTTT. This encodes CASSLQGRKNEKLFF.

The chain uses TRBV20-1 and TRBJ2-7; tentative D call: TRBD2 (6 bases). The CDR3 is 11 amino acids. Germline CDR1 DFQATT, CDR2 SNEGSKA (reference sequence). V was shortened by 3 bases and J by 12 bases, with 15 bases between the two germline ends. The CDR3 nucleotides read TGCAGTGCTAGCGACCGCGGGACCCGGTACTTC. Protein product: CSASDRGTRYF.

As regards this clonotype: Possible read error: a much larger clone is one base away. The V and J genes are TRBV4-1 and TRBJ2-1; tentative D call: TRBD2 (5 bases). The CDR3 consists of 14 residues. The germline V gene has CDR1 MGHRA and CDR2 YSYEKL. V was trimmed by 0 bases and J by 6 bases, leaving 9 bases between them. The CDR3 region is CASSQDLRVNEQFF. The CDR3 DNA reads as TGCGCCAGCAGCCAAGACTTGCGGGTCAATGAGCAGTTCTTC.

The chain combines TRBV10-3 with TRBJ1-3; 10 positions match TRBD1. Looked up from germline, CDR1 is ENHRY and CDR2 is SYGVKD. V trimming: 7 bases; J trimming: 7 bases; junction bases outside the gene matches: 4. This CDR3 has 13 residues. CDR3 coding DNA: TGTGCCATCACTCTGGGACAGGGGAACACCATATATTTT. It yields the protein CAITLGQGNTIYF.

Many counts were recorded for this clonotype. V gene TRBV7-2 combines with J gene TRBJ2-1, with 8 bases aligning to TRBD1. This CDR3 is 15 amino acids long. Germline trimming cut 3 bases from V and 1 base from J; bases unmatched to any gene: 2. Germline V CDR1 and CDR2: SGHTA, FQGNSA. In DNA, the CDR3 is TGTGCCAGCAGCTTGGGACAGGCTTCCTACAATGAGCAGTTCTTC. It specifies CASSLGQASYNEQFF.

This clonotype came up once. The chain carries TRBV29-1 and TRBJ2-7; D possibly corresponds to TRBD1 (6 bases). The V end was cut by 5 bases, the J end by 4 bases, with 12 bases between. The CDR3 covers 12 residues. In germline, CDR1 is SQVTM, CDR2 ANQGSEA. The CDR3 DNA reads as TGCAGCGTTCGGGACAATTGGTACGAGCAGTACTTC. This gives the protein CSVRDNWYEQYF.

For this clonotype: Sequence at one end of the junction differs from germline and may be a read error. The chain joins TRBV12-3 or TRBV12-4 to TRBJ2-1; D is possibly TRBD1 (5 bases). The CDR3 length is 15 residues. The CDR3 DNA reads TGTGCCAGCAGTTTAGGACAGAGCTCCTACAATGGGCAGTTCTTC. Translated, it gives CASSLGQSSYNGQFF.

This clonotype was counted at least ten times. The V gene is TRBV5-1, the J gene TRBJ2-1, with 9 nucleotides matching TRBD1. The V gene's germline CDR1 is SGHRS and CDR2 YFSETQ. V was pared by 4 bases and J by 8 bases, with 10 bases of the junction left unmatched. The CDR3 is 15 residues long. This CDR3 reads CASSGWDRAVDEQFF. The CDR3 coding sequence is TGCGCCAGCAGCGGCTGGGACAGGGCGGTGGATGAGCAGTTCTTC.

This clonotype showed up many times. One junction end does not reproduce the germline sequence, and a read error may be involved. The CDR3 region has the DNA TGTGCTAGCAGCTCAAGGACAGAGCCAAGAGGAACCCAGTACTTC. This translates into CASSSRTEPRGTQYF. The chain employs TRBV7-7 and TRBJ2-5; TRBD1 might be the D (6 bases). The CDR3 totals 15 residues. Germline CDR1 and CDR2: SSHAT and FNYEAQ (reference sequence).

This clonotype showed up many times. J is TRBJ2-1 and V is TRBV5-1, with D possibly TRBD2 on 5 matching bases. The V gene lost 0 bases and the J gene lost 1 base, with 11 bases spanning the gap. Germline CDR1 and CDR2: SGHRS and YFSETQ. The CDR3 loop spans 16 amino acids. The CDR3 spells CASSLAGSGSYNEQFF. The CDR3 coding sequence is TGCGCCAGCAGCTTGGCGGGGAGCGGATCCTACAATGAGCAGTTCTTC.

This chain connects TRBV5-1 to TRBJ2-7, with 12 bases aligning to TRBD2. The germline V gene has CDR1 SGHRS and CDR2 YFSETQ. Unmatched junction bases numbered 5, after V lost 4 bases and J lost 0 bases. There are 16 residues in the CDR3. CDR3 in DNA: TGCGCCAGCAGCCCCACGACTAGCGGGAGCTCCTACGAGCAGTACTTC. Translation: CASSPTTSGSSYEQYF.